The entry that follows covers one TCR beta chain sequence. The antigen is unknown. The data were obtained in a study of T cell repertoires in cytomegalovirus infection. The wider study: The study used recently identified HLA-C-restricted and well-studied HLA-B-restricted CMV epitopes. Shared public TCR beta signatures pointed to both CMV infection and a matching HLA type. Notes on the study in general: CMV carriers with the relevant HLA were identified by cumulative public TCR beta family frequency. The response measured ex vivo was dominated by TCR beta clonotypes (HLA-C-restricted and CMV-specific).

Germline CDR1 and CDR2: LNHDA and SQIVND (reference sequence). This CDR3 comprises 14 residues. Trimming took off 5 bases at V and 8 bases at J, with 16 bases between the two ends. A single record per CDR3 protein comes from TCRdb applying MiXCR to the reads. The data show roughly 730,000 distinct CDR3 sequences, with roughly a third seen just once and roughly 20% held by the top ten. The specimen comprised cultured PBMCs, sampled from culture after CMV antigen stimulation. The receptor's source is a human donor in good health (CMV status not recorded). Some clones in this sample may be carry-over from other donors' samples. The chain carries TRBV19 and TRBJ2-1, with D maybe TRBD1 (7 bases). DNA for the CDR3: TGTGCCAGTAGTCCGGCGGGACAGTACCATGAGCAGTTCTTC. It translates to CASSPAGQYHEQFF.